The source of this TCR beta chain is a study of OX40 agonist ivuxolimab in advanced cancers. Only in-frame clones appear in the TCRdb table, and some are missing; sequencing was by immunoSEQ multiplex PCR. The sample contains about 43,000 clones, approximately 83% of which appear only once. Unmatched junction bases numbered 14, after V lost 5 bases and J lost 5 bases. From germline, CDR1 is MGHRA and CDR2 YSYEKL. The CDR3 covers 16 residues. The sequence derives from an adult with an advanced solid tumor such as melanoma, head and neck, liver or kidney cancer. The source material was CD4+ or CD8+ T cells sorted from blood, sampled in a trial of the OX40 agonist ivuxolimab. The chain links TRBV4-1 to TRBJ2-7; 8 bases match TRBD2. DNA of the CDR3: TGCGCCAGCAGCGTAAGTGTTGGGACTAGTGGGGACGAGCAGTACTTC. Encoded protein: CASSVSVGTSGDEQYF.